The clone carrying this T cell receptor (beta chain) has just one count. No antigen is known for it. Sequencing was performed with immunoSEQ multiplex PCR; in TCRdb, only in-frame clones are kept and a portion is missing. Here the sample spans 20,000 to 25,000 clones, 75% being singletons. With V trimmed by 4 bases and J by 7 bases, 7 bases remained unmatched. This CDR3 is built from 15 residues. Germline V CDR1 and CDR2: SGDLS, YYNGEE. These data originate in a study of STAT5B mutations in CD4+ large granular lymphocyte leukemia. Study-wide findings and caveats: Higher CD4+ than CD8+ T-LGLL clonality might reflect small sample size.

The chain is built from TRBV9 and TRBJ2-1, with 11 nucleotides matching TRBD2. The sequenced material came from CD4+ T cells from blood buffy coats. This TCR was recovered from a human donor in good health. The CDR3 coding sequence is TGTGCCAGCAGCATGCAACTAGCGGGAGCGAATGAGCAGTTCTTC. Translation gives CASSMQLAGANEQFF.